These 17 T cell receptor beta chains were sequenced from one sample in a study of PD-L1 blockade in urothelial cancer. TCRdb's table, derived via immunoSEQ multiplex PCR, lists solely in-frame clones and lacks some. The sample has about 120,000 clones, around 89% seen once; the top ten hold 1.5% to 2%. The sample's time point: peripheral blood 6 weeks after treatment start. The source was PBMCs, collected around atezolizumab (anti-PD-L1) treatment. Every receptor here comes from a man in his sixties with urothelial cancer.

This CDR3 reads CASSPLAGWSSYEQYF. CDR3 nucleotide sequence: TGTGCCAGCAGTCCTCTAGCTGGATGGAGCTCCTACGAGCAGTACTTC. This chain uses TRBV27 with TRBJ2-7, with D perhaps TRBD2 (5 bases). V lost 5 bases and J 0 bases, leaving 17 bases between the germline ends. This CDR3 is 16 amino acids long. The germline V gene encodes CDR1 MNHEY and CDR2 SMNVEV (reference sequence).

V is TRBV6-5 and J is TRBJ1-2; no reliable D call. The CDR3 has 15 residues. CDR1 MNHEY and CDR2 SVGAGI come from the germline V gene. Trimming removed 2 bases from V and 4 bases from J, with 14 bases in between. Here the CDR3 DNA reads TGTGCCAGCAGTTACAACCCCGAGATTATCTATGGCTACACCTTC. Protein product: CASSYNPEIIYGYTF.

V gene TRBV5-6 combines with J gene TRBJ1-2, with 8 bases lining up with TRBD1. The germline V gene has CDR1 SGHDT and CDR2 YYEEEE. The CDR3 is made up of 14 amino acids. Losses at the gene ends were 4 bases for V and 8 bases for J; bases not matched to a gene: 10. The CDR3 spells CASSPPGQALGYTF. In DNA form, the CDR3 reads TGTGCCAGCAGCCCGCCGGGACAGGCCCTAGGCTACACCTTC.

The V and J genes are TRBV9 and TRBJ2-7, with D maybe TRBD1 (6 bases). V was trimmed by 3 bases and J by 3 bases, leaving 13 bases between them. The CDR3 is made up of 14 amino acids. Germline V gives CDR1 SGDLS, CDR2 YYNGEE. The CDR3 DNA reads TGTGCCAGCAGCGCTCAGGGGATAGGCTACGAGCAGTACTTC. Translating it yields CASSAQGIGYEQYF.

The chain links TRBV19 to TRBJ2-3; TRBD2 aligns across 8 bases. Per the germline V gene, CDR1 is LNHDA and CDR2 is SQIVND (reference sequence). The CDR3 is 14 amino acids. V shed 4 bases and J 14 bases; nucleotides not matched to a gene: 14. The CDR3 sequence: CASSTPGLGPRLYF. The CDR3 coding sequence is TGTGCCAGTAGTACCCCGGGACTAGGCCCCCGGCTGTATTTT.

The genes are TRBV5-1 and TRBJ2-3; 13 bases fit TRBD2. The trim removed 0 bases at V and 5 bases at J, leaving 6 bases unmatched. Germline V gene data show CDR1 as SGHRS and CDR2 as YFSETQ. CDR3 size: 17 residues. CDR3 loop: CASSLGATSGRGDTQYF. The CDR3, as DNA: TGCGCCAGCAGCTTGGGGGCAACTAGCGGGAGGGGAGATACGCAGTATTTT.

This chain uses TRBV14 with TRBJ1-1, with 8 nucleotides matching TRBD1. This CDR3 has 13 residues. Germline V gene data show CDR1 as SGHDN and CDR2 as FVKESK. The ends lost 1 base at V and 8 bases at J; junction bases unmatched: 3. The CDR3 DNA reads TGTGCCAGCAGCCAAGGGGGGGACAGGGAAGCTTTCTTT. Protein sequence: CASSQGGDREAFF.

CDR3 in DNA: TGTGCTAGTGGTTTATTGGCCTCGGGTGAAGCTTTCTTT. This encodes CASGLLASGEAFF. This chain connects TRBV12-5 to TRBJ1-1; D is undetermined. CDR1 LGHNT and CDR2 FRNRAP come from the germline V gene. Trimming removed 3 bases at V and 7 bases at J, with 12 bases between. The CDR3 totals 13 residues.

This clone has only one observation. The V gene is TRBV5-6, the J gene TRBJ2-6; the D is unclear. This CDR3 has 18 residues. Trimming shortened V by 2 bases and J by 4 bases, and 19 bases separated the two germline ends. Germline values: CDR1 SGHDT, CDR2 YYEEEE. In DNA form, the CDR3 reads TGTGCCAGCAGCTTCGGATCGGGTCTTCAATCCGGGGCCAACGTCCTGACTTTC. It specifies CASSFGSGLQSGANVLTF.

The chain uses TRBV7-9 and TRBJ2-2; TRBD2 might be the D (6 bases). The germline gives CDR1 SEHNR, CDR2 FQNEAQ (reference sequence). Trimming pared 8 bases from V and 2 bases from J, leaving 15 bases between. The length of the CDR3 is 15 residues. For the CDR3, the DNA is TGTGCCAGCGGTCGGGACTCACCAAACACCGGGGAGCTGTTTTTT. As protein: CASGRDSPNTGELFF.

The chain has TRBV19 and TRBJ2-3; 13 nucleotides line up with TRBD2. The CDR3 runs to 16 residues. J was trimmed by 12 bases and V by 5 bases; bases with no gene match: 14. From germline, CDR1 is LNHDA and CDR2 SQIVND (reference sequence). The CDR3 protein is CASSPRTSGGAEVQYF. The CDR3 nucleotides read TGTGCCAGTAGTCCACGTACTAGCGGGGGGGCCGAAGTTCAGTATTTT.

This chain connects TRBV11-2 to TRBJ1-1; D is undetermined. Trimming removed 6 bases at V and 0 bases at J, with 14 bases between. The CDR3 consists of 15 residues. Germline values: CDR1 SGHAT, CDR2 FQNNGV. The CDR3 DNA reads TGTGCCAGCAGGCCCTGGAGCCACCTGAACACTGAAGCTTTCTTT. Residues: CASRPWSHLNTEAFF. Looking up the rest from reference TRBV11-2 and TRBJ1-1 gives the full variable domain: EAGVAQSPRYKIIEKRQSVAFWCNPISGHATLYWYQQILGQGPKLLIQFQNNGVVDDSQLPKDRFSAERLKGVDSTLKIQPAKLEDSAVYLCASRPWSHLNTEAFFGQGTRLTVV.

The chain couples TRBV28 to TRBJ2-1, with 10 bases lining up with TRBD2. Germline assignment: CDR1 MDHEN and CDR2 SYDVKM. V shed 3 bases, J shed 6 bases, and the junction held 8 bases outside the gene matches. The CDR3 has 16 amino acids. The CDR3 region is CASSLILAGVRNEQFF. For the CDR3, the DNA is TGTGCCAGCAGTTTGATCCTAGCGGGAGTCCGCAATGAGCAGTTCTTC.

About this clone: The junction departs from germline at one end; a sequencing error may be responsible. V gene TRBV4-3 combines with J gene TRBJ2-1; a possible D gene is TRBD2 (7 bases). In germline, CDR1 is LGHNA, CDR2 YSLEER. The CDR3 has 13 residues. The CDR3 protein is CASSQERGAPLLF. The CDR3 DNA sequence: TGCGCCAGCAGCCAAGAACGGGGGGCCCCCTTACTCTTC.

The chain is built from TRBV18 and TRBJ2-7; 10 positions match TRBD1. The CDR3 is 15 amino acids. The trim removed 3 bases at V and 3 bases at J, leaving 5 bases unmatched. From germline, CDR1 is KGHSH and CDR2 LQKENI. The CDR3 coding sequence is TGTGCCAGCTCACCCCCGGGGACAGGGGACTACGAGCAGTACTTC. This encodes CASSPPGTGDYEQYF.

V and J are TRBV9 and TRBJ2-7; a weak D match, TRBD2 (5 bases). This CDR3 has 15 residues. Deletions cut 1 base from V and 3 bases from J, with 14 bases between. Per germline, CDR1 SGDLS and CDR2 YYNGEE. The CDR3 nucleotides read TGTGCCAGCAGCGTATATATTGGAGGAGACTACGAGCAGTACTTC. Its translation is CASSVYIGGDYEQYF. The variable domain in full, completed from reference TRBV9 and TRBJ2-7, reads DSGVTQTPKHLITATGQRVTLRCSPRSGDLSVYWYQQSLDQGLQFLIQYYNGEERAKGNILERFSAQQFPDLHSELNLSSLELGDSALYFCASSVYIGGDYEQYFGPGTRLTVT.

The chain joins TRBV30 to TRBJ2-3; D unresolved. CDR1 and CDR2 (germline): GTSNPN, SVGIG (reference sequence). The CDR3 is 15 amino acids. V was trimmed by 3 bases and J by 2 bases, leaving 15 bases between them. In DNA form, the CDR3 reads TGTGCCTGGAGCGAACAGCTCACCAACACAGATACGCAGTATTTT. It yields the protein CAWSEQLTNTDTQYF.